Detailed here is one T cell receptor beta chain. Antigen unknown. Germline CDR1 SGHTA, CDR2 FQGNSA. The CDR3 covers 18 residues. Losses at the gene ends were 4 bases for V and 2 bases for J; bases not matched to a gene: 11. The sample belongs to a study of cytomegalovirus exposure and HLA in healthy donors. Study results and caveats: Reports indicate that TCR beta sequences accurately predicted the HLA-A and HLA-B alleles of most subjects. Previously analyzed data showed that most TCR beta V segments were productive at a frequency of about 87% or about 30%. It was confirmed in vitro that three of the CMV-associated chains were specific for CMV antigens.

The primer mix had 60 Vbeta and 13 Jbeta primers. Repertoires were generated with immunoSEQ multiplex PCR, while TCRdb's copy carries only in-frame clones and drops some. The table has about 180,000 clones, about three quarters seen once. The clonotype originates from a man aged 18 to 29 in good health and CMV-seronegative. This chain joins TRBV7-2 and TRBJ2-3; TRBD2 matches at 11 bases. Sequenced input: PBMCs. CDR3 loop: CASSSQARLAGNTDTQYF. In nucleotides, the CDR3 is TGTGCCAGCAGCTCCCAGGCGCGACTAGCGGGGAACACAGATACGCAGTATTTT.